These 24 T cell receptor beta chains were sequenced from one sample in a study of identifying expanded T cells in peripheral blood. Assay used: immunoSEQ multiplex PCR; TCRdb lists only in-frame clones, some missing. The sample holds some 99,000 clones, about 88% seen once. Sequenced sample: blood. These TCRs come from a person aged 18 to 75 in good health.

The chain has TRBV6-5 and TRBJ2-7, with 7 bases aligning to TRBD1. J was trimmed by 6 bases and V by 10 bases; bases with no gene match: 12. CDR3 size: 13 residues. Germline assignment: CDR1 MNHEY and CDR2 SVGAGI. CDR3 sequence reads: CATGETGTSEQYF. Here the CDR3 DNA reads TGTGCCACCGGGGAGACAGGGACAAGCGAGCAGTACTTC.

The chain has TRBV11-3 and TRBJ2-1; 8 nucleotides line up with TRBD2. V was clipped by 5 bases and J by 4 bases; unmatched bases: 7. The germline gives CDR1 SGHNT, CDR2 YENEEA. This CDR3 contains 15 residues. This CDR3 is CASSAAGGRYNEQFF. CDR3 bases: TGTGCCAGCAGCGCGGCGGGGGGCAGGTACAATGAGCAGTTCTTC.

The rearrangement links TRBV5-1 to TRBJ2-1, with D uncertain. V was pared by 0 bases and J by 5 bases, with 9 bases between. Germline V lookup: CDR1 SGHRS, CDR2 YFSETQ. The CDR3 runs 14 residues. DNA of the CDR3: TGCGCCAGCAGCTTGGGGCACCCGAACAATGAGCAGTTCTTC. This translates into CASSLGHPNNEQFF.

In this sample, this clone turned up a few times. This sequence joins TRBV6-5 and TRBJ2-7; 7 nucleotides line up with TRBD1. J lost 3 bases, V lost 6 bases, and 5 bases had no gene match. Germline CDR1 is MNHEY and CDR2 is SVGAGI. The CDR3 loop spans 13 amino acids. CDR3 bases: TGTGCCAGCAGGAGGACAGGACGCTACGAGCAGTACTTC. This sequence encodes CASRRTGRYEQYF.

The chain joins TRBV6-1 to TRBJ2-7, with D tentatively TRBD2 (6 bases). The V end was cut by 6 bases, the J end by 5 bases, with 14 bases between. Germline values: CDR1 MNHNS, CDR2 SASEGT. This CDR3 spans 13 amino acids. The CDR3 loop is CASRRDFVHEQYF. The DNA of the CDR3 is TGTGCCAGCAGAAGGGACTTCGTCCACGAGCAGTACTTC.

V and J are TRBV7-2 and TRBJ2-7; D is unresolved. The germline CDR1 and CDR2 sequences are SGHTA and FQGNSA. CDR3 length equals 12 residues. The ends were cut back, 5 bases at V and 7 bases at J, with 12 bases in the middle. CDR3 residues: CASSPSLGEQYF. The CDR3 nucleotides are TGTGCCAGCAGCCCAAGCCTCGGGGAGCAGTACTTC.

The CDR3 coding sequence is TGTGCCAGCAGCCGACCCCGGGGTGAAAAACTGTTTTTT. This encodes CASSRPRGEKLFF. This sequence joins TRBV5-6 and TRBJ1-4; D is ambiguous. Trimming pared 4 bases from V and 7 bases from J, leaving 11 bases between. CDR1 SGHDT and CDR2 YYEEEE come from the germline V gene. This CDR3 has 13 residues.

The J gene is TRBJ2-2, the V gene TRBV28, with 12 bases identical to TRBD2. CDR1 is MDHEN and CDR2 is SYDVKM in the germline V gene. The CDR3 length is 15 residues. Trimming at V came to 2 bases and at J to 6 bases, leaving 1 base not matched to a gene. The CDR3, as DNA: TGTGCCAGCAGTTTACTAGCGGGAGGGCCCGGGGAGCTGTTTTTT. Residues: CASSLLAGGPGELFF.

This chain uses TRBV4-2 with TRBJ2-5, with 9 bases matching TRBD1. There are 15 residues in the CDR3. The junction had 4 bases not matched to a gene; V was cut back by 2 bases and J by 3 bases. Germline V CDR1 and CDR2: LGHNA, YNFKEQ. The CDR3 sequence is CASSQMGQGEETQYF. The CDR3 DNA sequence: TGTGCCAGCAGCCAAATGGGACAGGGAGAAGAGACCCAGTACTTC.

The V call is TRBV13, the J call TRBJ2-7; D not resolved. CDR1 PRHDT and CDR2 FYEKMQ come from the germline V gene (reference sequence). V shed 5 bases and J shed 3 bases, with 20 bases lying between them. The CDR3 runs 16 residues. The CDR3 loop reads CASSPHVGRTYYEQYF. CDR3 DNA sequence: TGTGCCAGCAGCCCGCATGTAGGGCGTACTTACTACGAGCAGTACTTC.

This CDR3 reads CANTGWEQYF. As DNA, the CDR3 is TGTGCCAACACGGGGTGGGAGCAGTACTTC. The chain joins TRBV19 to TRBJ2-7, with a weak D call TRBD2 (5 bases). The germline V gene has CDR1 LNHDA and CDR2 SQIVND (reference sequence). This CDR3 is built from 10 residues. V lost 10 bases and J 7 bases, leaving 11 bases between the germline ends.

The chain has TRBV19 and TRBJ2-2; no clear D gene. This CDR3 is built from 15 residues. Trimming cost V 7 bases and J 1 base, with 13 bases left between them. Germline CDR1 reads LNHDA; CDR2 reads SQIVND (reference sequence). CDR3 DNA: TGTGCCAGTACCTCACGGGCAAAGAACACCGGGGAGCTGTTTTTT. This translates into CASTSRAKNTGELFF.

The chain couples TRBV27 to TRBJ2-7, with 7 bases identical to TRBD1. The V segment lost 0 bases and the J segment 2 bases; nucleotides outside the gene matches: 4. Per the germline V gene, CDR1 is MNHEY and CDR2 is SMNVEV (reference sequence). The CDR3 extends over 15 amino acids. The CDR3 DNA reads TGTGCCAGCAGTTTATCAACAGGGGATACCTACGAGCAGTACTTC. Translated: CASSLSTGDTYEQYF.

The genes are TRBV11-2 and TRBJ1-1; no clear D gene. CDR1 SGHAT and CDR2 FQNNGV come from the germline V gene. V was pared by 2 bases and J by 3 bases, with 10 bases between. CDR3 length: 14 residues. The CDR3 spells CASSLIRRDTEAFF. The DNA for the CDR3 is TGTGCCAGCAGCTTAATTAGGAGGGACACTGAAGCTTTCTTT.

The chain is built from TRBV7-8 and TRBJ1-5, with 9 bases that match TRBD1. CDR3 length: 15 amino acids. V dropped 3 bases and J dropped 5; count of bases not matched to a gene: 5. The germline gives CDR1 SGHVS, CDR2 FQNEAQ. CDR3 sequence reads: CASSFDRGTHQPQHF. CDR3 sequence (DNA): TGTGCCAGCAGCTTTGACAGGGGGACCCATCAGCCCCAGCATTTT. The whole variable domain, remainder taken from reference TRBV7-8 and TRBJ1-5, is GAGVSQSPRYKVAKRGQDVALRCDPISGHVSLFWYQQALGQGPEFLTYFQNEAQLDKSGLPSDRFFAERPEGSVSTLKIQRTQQEDSAVYLCASSFDRGTHQPQHFGDGTRLSIL.

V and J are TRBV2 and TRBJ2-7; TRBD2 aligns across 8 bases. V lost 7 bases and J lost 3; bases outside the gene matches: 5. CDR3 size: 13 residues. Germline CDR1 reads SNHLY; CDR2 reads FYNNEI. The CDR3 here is CASMGGGFYEQYF. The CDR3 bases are TGTGCCAGCATGGGCGGGGGGTTCTACGAGCAGTACTTC.

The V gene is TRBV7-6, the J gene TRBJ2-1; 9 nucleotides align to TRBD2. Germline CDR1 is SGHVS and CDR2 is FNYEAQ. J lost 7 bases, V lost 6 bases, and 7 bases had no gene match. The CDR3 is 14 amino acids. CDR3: CASSSGSRNNEQFF. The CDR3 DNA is TGTGCCAGCAGTAGCGGGAGCAGGAATAATGAGCAGTTCTTC. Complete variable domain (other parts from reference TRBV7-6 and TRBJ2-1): GAGVSQSPRYKVTKRGQDVALRCDPISGHVSLYWYRQALGQGPEFLTYFNYEAQQDKSGLPNDRFSAERPEGSISTLTIQRTEQRDSAMYRCASSSGSRNNEQFFGPGTRLTVL.

The CDR3 reads CASSVEGGAGLEAFF. Here the CDR3 DNA reads TGTGCCAGCAGCGTAGAGGGGGGAGCAGGGCTGGAAGCTTTCTTT. The chain uses TRBV9 and TRBJ1-1; weak D call: TRBD1 (6 bases). The CDR3 spans 15 residues. In germline, CDR1 is SGDLS, CDR2 YYNGEE. The V gene lost 0 bases and the J gene lost 8 bases, with 17 bases spanning the gap.

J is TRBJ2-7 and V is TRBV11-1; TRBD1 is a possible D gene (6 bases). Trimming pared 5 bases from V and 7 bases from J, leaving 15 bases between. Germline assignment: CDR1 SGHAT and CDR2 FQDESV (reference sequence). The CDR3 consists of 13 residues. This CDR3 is CASSTSPGDEQYF. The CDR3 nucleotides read TGTGCCAGCAGCACATCCCCAGGGGATGAGCAGTACTTC.

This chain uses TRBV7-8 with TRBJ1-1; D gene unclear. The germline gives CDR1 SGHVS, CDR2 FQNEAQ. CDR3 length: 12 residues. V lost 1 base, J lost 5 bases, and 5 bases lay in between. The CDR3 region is CASSLVLTEAFF. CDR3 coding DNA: TGTGCCAGCAGCTTAGTTCTTACTGAAGCTTTCTTT.

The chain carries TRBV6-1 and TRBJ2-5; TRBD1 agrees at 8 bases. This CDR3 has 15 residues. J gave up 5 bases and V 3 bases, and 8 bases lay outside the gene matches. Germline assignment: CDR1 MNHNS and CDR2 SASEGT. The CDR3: CASSDPRTGLETQYF. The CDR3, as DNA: TGTGCCAGCAGTGACCCCAGGACAGGGTTGGAGACCCAGTACTTC.

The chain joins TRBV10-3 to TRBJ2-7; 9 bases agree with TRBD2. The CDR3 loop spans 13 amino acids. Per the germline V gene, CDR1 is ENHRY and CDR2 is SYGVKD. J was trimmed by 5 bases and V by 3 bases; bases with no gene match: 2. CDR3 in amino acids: CAISEAGGDEQYF. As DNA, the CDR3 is TGTGCCATCAGTGAAGCGGGAGGCGACGAGCAGTACTTC.

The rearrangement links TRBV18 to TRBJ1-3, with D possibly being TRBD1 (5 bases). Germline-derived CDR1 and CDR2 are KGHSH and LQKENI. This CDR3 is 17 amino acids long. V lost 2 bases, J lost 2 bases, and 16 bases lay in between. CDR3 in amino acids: CASSPVAPGTTGNTIYF. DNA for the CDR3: TGTGCCAGCTCACCAGTGGCACCAGGGACGACTGGAAACACCATATATTTT.

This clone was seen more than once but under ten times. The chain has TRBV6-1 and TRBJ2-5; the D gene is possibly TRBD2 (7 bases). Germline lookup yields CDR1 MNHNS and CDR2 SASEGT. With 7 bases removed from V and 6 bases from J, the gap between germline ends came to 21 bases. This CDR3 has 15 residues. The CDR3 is CASILRGAEGKTQYF. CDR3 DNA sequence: TGTGCCAGCATCTTACGGGGGGCCGAGGGGAAGACCCAGTACTTC.